Presented here are 11 T cell receptor beta chains from one specimen sequenced in a study of CD8+CD57+ T cells in acquired aplastic anemia. According to the study, genomic DNA was the template for TCR beta VDJ and CDR3 profiling. TCRdb passed the reads through MiXCR, listing each CDR3 protein once. The table includes around 250,000 distinct CDR3 sequences, 50% to 70% detected once. Input material: sorted CD4+, CD8+, or CD8+CD57+ T cells (not recorded which) from PBMCs. The receptor source for this set is a human donor with severe aplastic anemia or a healthy control (not recorded which).

Turning to this clonotype: One junction end does not reproduce the germline sequence, and a read error may be involved. Here the CDR3 reads CGAAKRGRGDYEQYF. The CDR3 DNA sequence: TGCGGTGCTGCCAAACGGGGTAGGGGAGACTACGAGCAGTACTTC. The V call is TRBV20-1, the J call TRBJ2-7; D assignment may be TRBD1 or TRBD2 (5 bases each). Looked up from germline, CDR1 is DFQATT and CDR2 is SNEGSKA (reference sequence). This CDR3 has 15 amino acids.

This clonotype has only one observation. This chain joins TRBV12-3 or TRBV12-4 and TRBJ2-1; possible D gene TRBD1, 6 bases. Deletions cut 5 bases from V and 6 bases from J, with 17 bases between. The CDR3 spans 15 residues. Here the CDR3 DNA reads TGTGCCAGCAGTGGGGGTTGGACAGTCTTCAATGAGCAGTTCTTC. Translating gives CASSGGWTVFNEQFF.

The chain recombines TRBV29-1 with TRBJ2-3; 8 bases map to TRBD1. The germline CDR1 and CDR2 sequences are SQVTM and ANQGSEA. This CDR3 is 17 amino acids long. J was trimmed by 2 bases and V by 0 bases; bases with no gene match: 10. The CDR3 is CSVEDPRTGTYTDTQYF. The CDR3 DNA reads as TGCAGCGTTGAAGACCCTCGGACAGGGACGTACACAGATACGCAGTATTTT.

J is TRBJ2-7 and V is TRBV5-1; 9 positions match TRBD1. CDR1 is SGHRS and CDR2 is YFSETQ in the germline V gene. Trimming removed 5 bases from V and 6 bases from J; junction bases left unmatched: 9. The CDR3 totals 14 residues. CDR3 coding DNA: TGCGCCAGCAGATGGTCCGGGACAGGGAGCGAGCAGTACTTC. This sequence encodes CASRWSGTGSEQYF.

The chain combines TRBV27 with TRBJ2-7; the D gene is possibly TRBD2 (6 bases). Trimming left V 7 bases short and J 7 bases short, with 17 bases between. This CDR3 comprises 13 residues. The germline CDR1 and CDR2 sequences are MNHEY and SMNVEV (reference sequence). Here the CDR3 reads CASTPGLAGEQYF. The CDR3 DNA sequence: TGTGCCAGCACCCCGGGACTGGCGGGAGAGCAGTACTTC.

This clonotype was counted ten times or more. V is TRBV30 and J is TRBJ2-7; tentatively, D is TRBD1 or TRBD2 (5 bases each). The CDR3 is 14 amino acids. Germline CDR1 reads GTSNPN; CDR2 reads SVGIG (reference sequence). The V and J ends lost 2 bases and 4 bases respectively, with 15 bases between them. The CDR3 DNA reads TGTGCCTGGAGTCGCGCAGGGACGAGGTACGAGCAGTACTTC. Protein product: CAWSRAGTRYEQYF.

This clonotype has only one observation. The chain has TRBV20-1 and TRBJ2-5; TRBD1 matches 7 bases. The CDR3 is 17 amino acids. The V gene's germline CDR1 is DFQATT and CDR2 SNEGSKA (reference sequence). Trimming took 5 bases from V and 1 from J; bases not matched to a gene: 16. The CDR3 nucleotides read TGCAGTGCTTCTACAGGGGCGGCTAGCCCTGGCCAAGAGACCCAGTACTTC. This codes for CSASTGAASPGQETQYF.

The chain recombines TRBV6-5 with TRBJ2-3, with a tentative D call TRBD2 (5 bases). The V end lost 5 bases, the J end lost 2 bases, and 14 bases lay between the germline ends. Germline V gene sequence: CDR1 MNHEY, CDR2 SVGAGI. CDR3 length: 15 amino acids. CDR3 in DNA: TGTGCCAGCAGTGAAGAGAGGGCAGTCACAGATACGCAGTATTTT. Its protein is CASSEERAVTDTQYF.

CDR3 protein: CASSFPTGTNEQFF. CDR3 nucleotide sequence: TGTGCCAGCAGCTTCCCCACAGGGACAAATGAGCAGTTCTTC. This sequence joins TRBV7-2 and TRBJ2-1, with a weak D call TRBD1 (6 bases). The V and J ends lost 3 bases and 7 bases respectively, with 13 bases between them. CDR1 is SGHTA and CDR2 is FQGNSA in the germline V gene. The CDR3 spans 14 residues.

The V and J genes are TRBV10-3 and TRBJ2-2; the D is unclear. The CDR3 runs 14 residues. The V end was cut by 6 bases, the J end by 0 bases, with 8 bases between. The germline V gene encodes CDR1 ENHRY and CDR2 SYGVKD. The CDR3: CAIRAGANTGELFF. CDR3 DNA sequence: TGTGCCATCAGGGCTGGGGCGAACACCGGGGAGCTGTTTTTT.

This clonotype was seen repeatedly, ten times or more. The chain recombines TRBV5-1 with TRBJ2-6; 8 bases agree with TRBD1. Germline CDR1 reads SGHRS; CDR2 reads YFSETQ. V shed 6 bases, J shed 2 bases, and the junction held 4 bases outside the gene matches. This CDR3 has 15 amino acids. The CDR3: CASNSGGTGANVLTF. The CDR3 DNA reads TGCGCCAGCAACTCAGGGGGCACTGGGGCCAACGTCCTGACTTTC. Together with reference TRBV5-1 and TRBJ2-6, the CDR3 gives the full variable domain: KAGVTQTPRYLIKTRGQQVTLSCSPISGHRSVSWYQQTPGQGLQFLFEYFSETQRNKGNFPGRFSGRQFSNSRSEMNVSTLELGDSALYLCASNSGGTGANVLTFGAGSRLTVL.